Below are 17 T cell receptor beta chains sequenced from a single sample in a study of blood T cell repertoires in COVID-19 (dated by TCRdb to between 2020 and 2021). Receptor amplification or capture employed the immunoSEQ multiplex PCR assay. The source is immuneACCESS, and TCRdb retained only in-frame sequences with V and J called. Part of the clones is not carried over; for the studies checked, unresolved V genes explain less than half of this, and the remainder is unexplained. This sample has around 60,000 clones in its table, and 70% to 90% of those were observed once. Jointly, the top ten make up under 4.5% of the sample. Sequencing used peripheral blood. The origin of the receptors is a human donor in a cohort sampled during active COVID-19.

V usage is TRBV28 and J usage is TRBJ1-5; D is unclear. Trimming pared 5 bases from V and 7 bases from J, leaving 21 bases between. The CDR3 has 16 amino acids. Germline V CDR1 and CDR2: MDHEN, SYDVKM. The CDR3 loop reads CASSRRGGAPGQPQHF. The CDR3 DNA follows: TGTGCCAGCAGTCGGAGAGGAGGTGCCCCGGGGCAGCCCCAGCATTTT. Full variable domain (rest looked up from reference TRBV28 and TRBJ1-5): DVKVTQSSRYLVKRTGEKVFLECVQDMDHENMFWYRQDPGLGLRLIYFSYDVKMKEKGDIPEGYSVSREKKERFSLILESASTNQTSMYLCASSRRGGAPGQPQHFGDGTRLSIL.

The chain uses TRBV5-4 and TRBJ1-2, with 7 positions matching TRBD1. Germline values: CDR1 SGHNT, CDR2 YYREEE (reference sequence). V shed 5 bases and J 2 bases; nucleotides not matched to a gene: 6. CDR3 length equals 14 residues. As DNA, the CDR3 is TGTGCCAGCAGACACGAAGGGGGCAACTATGGCTACACCTTC. It yields the protein CASRHEGGNYGYTF. Full variable domain (rest looked up from reference TRBV5-4 and TRBJ1-2): ETGVTQSPTHLIKTRGQQVTLRCSSQSGHNTVSWYQQALGQGPQFIFQYYREEENGRGNFPPRFSGLQFPNYSSELNVNALELDDSALYLCASRHEGGNYGYTFGSGTRLTVV.

The V gene is TRBV4-1, the J gene TRBJ1-1, with D unresolved. CDR1 and CDR2 from the germline V gene are MGHRA and YSYEKL. Trimming shortened V by 2 bases and J by 11 bases, and 15 bases separated the two germline ends. The CDR3 consists of 13 residues. The CDR3 sequence: CASSQLSATGAFF. DNA for the CDR3: TGCGCCAGCAGCCAACTCAGCGCAACGGGGGCTTTCTTT.

This chain connects TRBV5-6 to TRBJ2-3; a possible D gene is TRBD1 (6 bases). This CDR3 comprises 14 residues. Between the trimmed V and J ends, which lost 2 bases and 2 bases, there was a span of 9 bases. The V gene's germline CDR1 is SGHDT and CDR2 YYEEEE. CDR3 residues: CASSLQGDTDTQYF. DNA for the CDR3: TGTGCCAGCAGCTTACAGGGTGACACAGATACGCAGTATTTT.

The chain carries TRBV6-2 or TRBV6-3 and TRBJ1-5, with a possible D match to TRBD1 (5 bases). CDR3 length: 14 amino acids. V lost 0 bases and J 4 bases, leaving 7 bases between the germline ends. Germline V gene lookup returns CDR1 MNHEY and CDR2 SVGEGT. CDR3 DNA sequence: TGTGCCAGCAGTTACTCCAACAGGAATCAGCCCCAGCATTTT. It translates to CASSYSNRNQPQHF.

V is TRBV19 and J is TRBJ2-4; 9 bases fit TRBD2. V was pared by 5 bases and J by 13 bases, with 6 bases of the junction left unmatched. In germline, CDR1 is LNHDA, CDR2 SQIVND (reference sequence). The CDR3 is 12 residues long. This CDR3 is CASSVSGGRQYF. In DNA, the CDR3 is TGTGCCAGTAGTGTTAGCGGGGGTCGGCAGTACTTC.

This clone was counted only a few times. The chain employs TRBV11-2 and TRBJ1-2, with D unresolved. There are 13 residues in the CDR3. The V gene lost 5 bases and the J gene lost 5 bases, with 12 bases spanning the gap. Germline CDR1 SGHAT, CDR2 FQNNGV. In DNA, the CDR3 is TGTGCCAGCAGCGTTACTCGGGGTTATGGCTACACCTTC. It is translated as CASSVTRGYGYTF. The entire variable domain, with the rest obtained from reference TRBV11-2 and TRBJ1-2, is as follows: EAGVAQSPRYKIIEKRQSVAFWCNPISGHATLYWYQQILGQGPKLLIQFQNNGVVDDSQLPKDRFSAERLKGVDSTLKIQPAKLEDSAVYLCASSVTRGYGYTFGSGTRLTVV.

J is TRBJ1-5 and V is TRBV5-5; TRBD1 aligns across 7 bases. V lost 4 bases and J lost 1; bases outside the gene matches: 5. The CDR3 spans 15 residues. Germline V CDR1 and CDR2: SGHKS, YYEKEE (reference sequence). The chain's CDR3 is CASSRQGLSNQPQHF. The CDR3 region has the DNA TGTGCCAGCAGCCGACAGGGATTGAGCAATCAGCCCCAGCATTTT. The variable domain in full, completed from reference TRBV5-5 and TRBJ1-5, reads DAGVTQSPTHLIKTRGQQVTLRCSPISGHKSVSWYQQVLGQGPQFIFQYYEKEERGRGNFPDRFSARQFPNYSSELNVNALLLGDSALYLCASSRQGLSNQPQHFGDGTRLSIL.

The V and J genes are TRBV4-3 and TRBJ2-7; 10 nucleotides agree with TRBD2. The ends lost 3 bases at V and 1 base at J; junction bases unmatched: 18. The CDR3 totals 20 residues. Germline-derived CDR1 and CDR2 are LGHNA and YSLEER. DNA for the CDR3: TGCGCCAGCAGCCATGCCGGGACAAGTAGCGGGGGGTCGGGATCCTACGAGCAGTACTTC. It translates to CASSHAGTSSGGSGSYEQYF.

The chain recombines TRBV3-1 (or the pseudogene TRBV3-2) with TRBJ2-5; possible D gene TRBD2, 7 bases. Germline V lookup: CDR1 LGHDT, CDR2 YNNKEL (reference sequence). The CDR3 is 12 amino acids. The DNA of the CDR3 is TGTGTAGGGGGGGCAGGGCAAGAGACCCAGTACTTC. Amino acid sequence: CVGGAGQETQYF.

The J gene is TRBJ2-3, the V gene TRBV9; TRBD1 is a possible D gene (6 bases). V lost 5 bases and J lost 2, with 15 bases in between. The CDR3 has 15 residues. Per the germline V gene, CDR1 is SGDLS and CDR2 is YYNGEE. The CDR3 sequence is CASSGKGGFTDTQYF. The DNA of the CDR3 is TGTGCCAGCAGTGGCAAAGGGGGATTCACAGATACGCAGTATTTT.

The rearrangement joins TRBV2 to TRBJ2-2; 7 bases fit TRBD1. The CDR3 is 14 residues long. V lost 8 bases, J lost 2 bases, and 5 bases stayed unmatched. CDR1 and CDR2 from the germline V gene are SNHLY and FYNNEI. CDR3 nucleotide sequence: TGTGCCAGCGATACAGGGGTAAACACCGGGGAGCTGTTTTTT. It yields the protein CASDTGVNTGELFF.

The chain combines TRBV9 with TRBJ2-1; TRBD1 matches 8 bases. Germline CDR1 SGDLS, CDR2 YYNGEE. Trimming cost V 0 bases and J 10 bases; bases outside gene matches: 12. The CDR3 has 16 amino acids. CDR3 DNA sequence: TGTGCCAGCAGCGTAGCCGGGACAGGAGGACCCCCGGAGCAGTTCTTC. Its protein product is CASSVAGTGGPPEQFF.

The genes are TRBV6-1 and TRBJ2-7; D perhaps matches TRBD2 (5 bases). The CDR3 spans 15 residues. The V gene's germline CDR1 is MNHNS and CDR2 SASEGT. The V end was cut by 3 bases, the J end by 3 bases, with 15 bases between. DNA for the CDR3: TGTGCCAGCAGTGAGGGTCGGAGGCTCTACTACGAGCAGTACTTC. Protein product: CASSEGRRLYYEQYF.

The rearrangement links TRBV5-6 to TRBJ1-6; the match to TRBD1 covers 8 bases. V shed 4 bases and J 10 bases; nucleotides not matched to a gene: 7. The length of the CDR3 is 14 residues. Per germline, CDR1 SGHDT and CDR2 YYEEEE. The CDR3 DNA sequence: TGTGCCAGCAGCCCCGACAGGGGCGGCTCACCCCTCCACTTT. Encoded protein: CASSPDRGGSPLHF.

The gene calls are TRBV19 and TRBJ1-5, with D possibly being TRBD1 (6 bases). This CDR3 spans 16 amino acids. In germline, CDR1 is LNHDA, CDR2 SQIVND (reference sequence). V lost 5 bases and J 0 bases, leaving 14 bases between the germline ends. CDR3 sequence reads: CASSFGQPYSNQPQHF. The CDR3 nucleotides are TGTGCCAGTAGTTTTGGACAGCCTTATAGCAATCAGCCCCAGCATTTT.

This clone has a handful of counts. The J gene is TRBJ1-1, the V gene TRBV28, with unresolved D. The V and J ends lost 7 bases and 0 bases respectively, with 3 bases between them. Germline CDR1 and CDR2: MDHEN and SYDVKM. This CDR3 region has 11 residues. The CDR3 here is CASTMNTEAFF. The DNA of the CDR3 is TGTGCCAGCACCATGAACACTGAAGCTTTCTTT.